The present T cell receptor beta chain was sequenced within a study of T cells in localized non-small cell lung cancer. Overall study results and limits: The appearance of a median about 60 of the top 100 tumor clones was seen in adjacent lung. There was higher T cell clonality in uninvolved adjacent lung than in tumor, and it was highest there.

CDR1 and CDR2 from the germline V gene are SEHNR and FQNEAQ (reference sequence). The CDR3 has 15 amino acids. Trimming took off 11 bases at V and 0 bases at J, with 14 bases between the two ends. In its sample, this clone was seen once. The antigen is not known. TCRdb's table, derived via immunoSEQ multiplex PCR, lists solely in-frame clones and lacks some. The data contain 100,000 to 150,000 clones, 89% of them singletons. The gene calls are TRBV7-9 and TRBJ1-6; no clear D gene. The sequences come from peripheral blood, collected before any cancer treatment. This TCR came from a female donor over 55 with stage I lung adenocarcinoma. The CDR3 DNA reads TGTGCCGGAACCGGGAAGAGCTCCTATAATTCACCCCTCCACTTT. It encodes CAGTGKSSYNSPLHF. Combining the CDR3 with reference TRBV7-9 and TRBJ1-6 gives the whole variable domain DTGVSQNPRHKITKRGQNVTFRCDPISEHNRLYWYRQTLGQGPEFLTYFQNEAQLEKSRLLSDRFSAERPKGSFSTLEIQRTEQGDSAMYLCAGTGKSSYNSPLHFGNGTRLTVT.